The 3 T cell receptor beta chains below were found in one sample sequenced in a study of blood T cell repertoires in COVID-19. Sequencing used immunoSEQ multiplex PCR; TCRdb keeps in-frame clones, though not all of them. The sample contains under 150,000 clones, around two thirds of which appear only once. Material: peripheral blood. Receptors were obtained from a woman between 70 and 85 years old with acute or convalescent COVID-19.

The chain has TRBV5-1 and TRBJ1-5; D not certain. Looked up from germline, CDR1 is SGHRS and CDR2 is YFSETQ. This CDR3 has 14 residues. V was clipped by 4 bases and J by 0 bases, with 8 bases between them. DNA for the CDR3: TGCGCCAGCAGCCACTCAAATAGCAATCAGCCCCAGCATTTT. Translated: CASSHSNSNQPQHF.

J is TRBJ2-2 and V is TRBV5-1, with TRBD2 identical over 9 bases. CDR1 is SGHRS, CDR2 YFSETQ, per germline. J was trimmed by 5 bases and V by 1 base; bases with no gene match: 6. The CDR3 has 16 residues. The CDR3 coding sequence is TGCGCCAGCAGCTTGTTGGCGAGCGGGAGGACCGGGGAGCTGTTTTTT. It yields the protein CASSLLASGRTGELFF.

The genes are TRBV9 and TRBJ2-5; 8 positions agree with TRBD1. V lost 4 bases and J lost 4; bases outside the gene matches: 6. Germline CDR1 reads SGDLS; CDR2 reads YYNGEE. This CDR3 is built from 14 residues. Here the CDR3 DNA reads TGTGCCAGCAGCCCGAGGACAGGGCGAGAGACCCAGTACTTC. Its translation: CASSPRTGRETQYF.